This T cell receptor (beta chain) appears in the sequencing data of a study of beta chain features in type 1 diabetes (dated by TCRdb to the late 2010s). In the study overall: Patients and healthy donors did not differ in mean age, gender distribution, total cell number or subset yield. A total of some 110 million sorted cells were examined across all samples, and a strong correlation was observed between cell number per subset and RNA yield. The study compared TCRB repertoires of sorted circulating CD4+ T cell subsets between recently diagnosed type 1 diabetes patients and matched healthy donors. Regulatory and stem cell-like memory subsets were obtained from only 8 patients and about 8 healthy donors, while naive and central memory subsets were obtained from all 30 or so donors. General conclusions and limits of the study: Naive, central memory and regulatory TCRB repertoires appeared to be more similar among patients than among healthy donors. HLA sub-analyses involved small numbers of individuals, so any influence of HLA type on TCRB rearrangement remained unresolved. Because cDNA rather than genomic DNA was sequenced, highly expressing activated cells could have been over-represented, although no difference in activation and CD3 levels was found between groups. At VDJ recombination sites, type 1 diabetes patients had fewer insertions and more deleted nucleotides, which implies abnormalities in thymic rearrangement. PCR might favor shorter templates, but patient and control samples were amplified and corrected together, so any skew would affect both groups equally. Type 1 diabetes patients showed a moderate but significant shortening of TCRB CDR3 length in all four CD4+ subsets.

Comment on this clone: The specificity of this receptor is unknown. The sample holds no much larger clone one base away, and base qualities are not on file.

The germline ends are 15 bases apart after V is trimmed by 7 bases and J by 4 bases. The CDR3 has 14 amino acids, counting the end cysteine and phenylalanine. Only the CDR3 DNA is retained, 42 bases long and in frame from the first base. From a lookup of the germline V gene, CDR1 and CDR2 are MNHEY and SVGAGI. The High Capacity cDNA Reverse Transcription Kit was used to reverse transcribe all of the isolated RNA, meaning that expressed TCRB transcripts were what got sequenced. Deep immunoSEQ sequencing was performed on naive, central memory and regulatory T cell samples, with an average of about 4 million total reads per sample. Sorted cells were lysed in RLT buffer and RNA was extracted with DNase-treated RNeasy Micro or Mini kits, depending on cell number. To prevent cross-contamination, every cell subset was processed on its own, while patient and healthy donor samples were processed together. TCRB sequences were amplified from cDNA with the immunoSEQ multiplex PCR, producing 87-bp fragments spanning the CDR3 region. Sequencing of the amplicons was performed on the Illumina HiSeq platform. The authors processed their data as follows. Synthetic template baselines were used to correct PCR bias computationally, reads within Hamming distance 2 were collapsed together, and singletons that could not be merged were discarded. Reads were aligned against IMGT so that V, D and J genes, CDR3 length and insertions or deletions at six rearrangement sites could be assigned. Within each subset, clonotype counts were normalized to the number of sorted cells before true diversity and Gini coefficients were calculated with the tcR R package. Repertoire sharing was quantified using the overlap coefficient calculated on TCRB nucleotide sequences. As a proxy for the pre-selection repertoire, out-of-frame TCRB sequences from naive cells were analyzed. This is the immuneACCESS table as TCRdb keeps it, with only in-frame sequences that have V and J called. A part of the clones is gone; compared with another copy, unresolved V genes explain less than half, and the rest is unexplained. The D gene and trimming were derived from the DNA, and the V and J assignments and clone size from that table. This sample comprises a few hundred thousand clones, approximately 15% of them detected only once. Roughly 0.015% of the sample is in the top ten clones.

Each donor gave one peripheral blood draw, averaging approximately 0.12 L, which was collected into heparinised tubes. Using a panel that included CD45RO, CCR7, CD25, CD127, CD95 and CD27, naive, central memory, regulatory and stem cell-like memory CD4+ T cells were sorted on a BD FACSAria II. Every sorted population had a purity above 95%. PBMCs were isolated immediately by Lymphoprep density gradient centrifugation and stained directly without culture. So that batch effects would be minimized, each experiment stained and sorted samples in pairs, pairing one healthy donor with one patient. Sequences were obtained from naive CD4+ T cells from blood. Per the publication, the cell subset or site label means: true naive CD4+ T cells. The rearrangement joined TRBV6-5 to TRBJ2-3; TRBD2 is a weak D gene call, 6 bases matching. The TCR comes from a woman under 30 with type 1 diabetes. The bases read TGTGCCAGCAATGGAGGGGCCATTGCAGATACGCAGTATTTT. This translates into CASNGGAIADTQYF.